This T cell receptor beta chain comes out of a study of cytomegalovirus exposure and HLA in healthy donors. Overall study: Early on, a data release was issued that held approximately 78 million unique TCRs from HLA-typed donors.

13 Jbeta primers and 60 Vbeta primers were used for the PCR. TCRdb's copy holds only in-frame clones and misses some; the assay was immunoSEQ multiplex PCR. The data hold about 260,000 clones, with 84% observed a single time. Findings and limits, study-wide: Available immune exposure information was restricted to CMV serostatus only.

Concerning this clone: Its antigen is currently unknown.

This CDR3 region has 15 residues. Deletions cut 4 bases from V and 6 bases from J, with 17 bases between. Germline CDR1 is SGHRS and CDR2 is YFSETQ. Sequencing used PBMCs. The TCR comes from a middle-aged woman in good health and CMV-seropositive. The J gene is TRBJ1-5, the V gene TRBV5-1; perhaps TRBD1 as D (6 bases). In nucleotides, the CDR3 is TGCGCCAGCAGCCCCGGTGTAGGGGGAAGTCAGCCCCAGCATTTT. It yields the protein CASSPGVGGSQPQHF. Drawing the rest from reference TRBV5-1 and TRBJ1-5, the complete variable domain is KAGVTQTPRYLIKTRGQQVTLSCSPISGHRSVSWYQQTPGQGLQFLFEYFSETQRNKGNFPGRFSGRQFSNSRSEMNVSTLELGDSALYLCASSPGVGGSQPQHFGDGTRLSIL.